Presented here are 20 T cell receptor beta chains from one specimen sequenced in a study of cytomegalovirus exposure and HLA in healthy donors. Vbeta (60) and Jbeta (13) primers were used in the PCR. Repertoires were generated with immunoSEQ multiplex PCR, while TCRdb's copy carries only in-frame clones and drops some. The table has roughly 120,000 clones, about 76% seen once. The sequencing input was PBMCs. All receptors derive from a woman between 55 and 75 years old in good health and CMV-seropositive.

The chain couples TRBV9 to TRBJ2-1; D might be TRBD1 (6 bases). CDR3 length: 21 residues. Germline V gene lookup returns CDR1 SGDLS and CDR2 YYNGEE. V was cut by 3 bases and J by 0 bases, with 28 bases left in between. The CDR3 sequence: CASSAPQGSGQALGSYNEQFF. Written as DNA, the CDR3 is TGTGCCAGCAGCGCTCCCCAGGGGAGCGGACAAGCCCTAGGCTCCTACAATGAGCAGTTCTTC. Full variable domain (missing parts from reference TRBV9 and TRBJ2-1): DSGVTQTPKHLITATGQRVTLRCSPRSGDLSVYWYQQSLDQGLQFLIQYYNGEERAKGNILERFSAQQFPDLHSELNLSSLELGDSALYFCASSAPQGSGQALGSYNEQFFGPGTRLTVL.

This chain uses TRBV5-6 with TRBJ1-1; 8 bases are a match to TRBD1. The CDR3 is 16 amino acids. CDR1 SGHDT and CDR2 YYEEEE come from the germline V gene. The V gene end was trimmed by 3 bases and the J gene end by 0 bases; junction bases not matched to a gene: 7. CDR3 nucleotides: TGTGCCAGCAGCTCCGGACAGGGAATAATGAACACTGAAGCTTTCTTT. Translated: CASSSGQGIMNTEAFF.

J is TRBJ2-7 and V is TRBV30, with 9 bases lining up with TRBD1. The CDR3 has 13 residues. Trimming at V came to 0 bases and at J to 5 bases, leaving 2 bases not matched to a gene. The germline CDR1 and CDR2 sequences are GTSNPN and SVGIG (reference sequence). The DNA for the CDR3 is TGTGCCTGGAGTGTCGGGACAGGGAACGAGCAGTACTTC. It yields the protein CAWSVGTGNEQYF.

The chain joins TRBV18 to TRBJ2-3, with TRBD1 matching over 7 bases. CDR1 and CDR2 (germline): KGHSH, LQKENI. V lost 6 bases to trimming and J lost 6 bases; unmatched junction nucleotides: 12. The CDR3 covers 15 residues. CDR3 bases: TGTGCCAGCTCGATGGGACAGTTGGAGTTGGATACGCAGTATTTT. Its protein is CASSMGQLELDTQYF.

The chain joins TRBV19 to TRBJ1-1; D is perhaps TRBD1 (6 bases). Germline CDR1 and CDR2: LNHDA and SQIVND (reference sequence). This CDR3 spans 13 amino acids. Deletions cut 7 bases from V and 6 bases from J, with 15 bases between. The CDR3 sequence: CASTTRGFPEAFF. The DNA of the CDR3 is TGTGCCAGTACCACAAGGGGGTTTCCTGAAGCTTTCTTT.

In this sample, this clone turned up a few times. J is TRBJ2-7 and V is TRBV2; TRBD2 matches 9 bases. J was trimmed by 6 bases and V by 6 bases; bases with no gene match: 15. From germline, CDR1 is SNHLY and CDR2 FYNNEI. The CDR3 extends over 16 amino acids. The CDR3 DNA reads TGTGCCAGCAGAGATACAGGACTTGCGGGAGGGCCCGAGCAGTACTTC. Translated: CASRDTGLAGGPEQYF.

This clone was observed a few times. This sequence joins TRBV7-9 and TRBJ1-4; 8 bases match TRBD1. This CDR3 contains 16 residues. The V and J ends lost 5 bases and 3 bases, in that order; junction bases with no gene match: 8. Germline assignment: CDR1 SEHNR and CDR2 FQNEAQ (reference sequence). The CDR3 here is CASSRITGGPNEKLFF. The CDR3 bases are TGTGCCAGCAGCCGGATTACAGGGGGTCCTAATGAAAAACTGTTTTTT. Combining the CDR3 with reference TRBV7-9 and TRBJ1-4 gives the whole variable domain DTGVSQNPRHKITKRGQNVTFRCDPISEHNRLYWYRQTLGQGPEFLTYFQNEAQLEKSRLLSDRFSAERPKGSFSTLEIQRTEQGDSAMYLCASSRITGGPNEKLFFGSGTQLSVL.

The chain uses TRBV7-6 and TRBJ1-5; TRBD1 matches 8 bases. This CDR3 contains 16 residues. CDR1 and CDR2 from the germline V gene are SGHVS and FNYEAQ. Trimming cost V 2 bases and J 6 bases; bases outside gene matches: 9. CDR3: CASSLNAGGAGQPQHF. DNA for the CDR3: TGTGCCAGCAGCTTAAATGCAGGGGGCGCGGGTCAGCCCCAGCATTTT.

The J gene is TRBJ2-7, the V gene TRBV2, with 7 nucleotides matching TRBD1. Per the germline V gene, CDR1 is SNHLY and CDR2 is FYNNEI. The CDR3 spans 12 residues. V lost 8 bases to trimming and J lost 3 bases; unmatched junction nucleotides: 4. The CDR3 loop reads CASGDSNYEQYF. In DNA, the CDR3 is TGTGCCAGCGGGGACAGCAACTACGAGCAGTACTTC.

The chain combines TRBV6-6 with TRBJ2-7; 8 bases match TRBD1. V dropped 4 bases and J dropped 7; count of bases not matched to a gene: 9. CDR1 and CDR2 from the germline V gene are MNHNY and SVGAGI (reference sequence). This CDR3 has 14 residues. CDR3 coding DNA: TGTGCCAGCAGTTGGGACAGGTCACTGGGGGAGCAGTACTTC. Residues: CASSWDRSLGEQYF.

The chain links TRBV6-1 to TRBJ2-4; D is perhaps TRBD2 (6 bases). Germline V gene sequence: CDR1 MNHNS, CDR2 SASEGT. There are 14 residues in the CDR3. V lost 6 bases to trimming and J lost 4 bases, with 13 bases between them. DNA of the CDR3: TGTGCCAGCAGGCCGGGACTGCAAAAAAACATTCAGTACTTC. Amino acid sequence: CASRPGLQKNIQYF.

V and J are TRBV30 and TRBJ2-7; perhaps TRBD1 as D (5 bases). The CDR3 totals 14 residues. The V and J ends lost 0 bases and 6 bases respectively, with 15 bases between them. The germline V gene encodes CDR1 GTSNPN and CDR2 SVGIG (reference sequence). The CDR3 DNA sequence: TGTGCCTGGAGTGTACCCCCCAGGGAAGGCGAGCAGTACTTC. It yields the protein CAWSVPPREGEQYF.

The DNA of the CDR3 is TGCGCCAGCAGCCCCATTGGGGCAAAAGTAGCTGGCTACACCTTC. Translating gives CASSPIGAKVAGYTF. The chain is built from TRBV4-3 and TRBJ1-2; the D gene is possibly TRBD1 (5 bases). The CDR3 has 15 amino acids. Germline assignment: CDR1 LGHNA and CDR2 YSLEER. V was shortened by 4 bases and J by 7 bases, with 19 bases between the two germline ends.

This rearrangement joins TRBV7-7 to TRBJ2-7; 7 positions agree with TRBD1. The V and J ends lost 5 bases and 2 bases, in that order; junction bases with no gene match: 6. Per germline, CDR1 SSHAT and CDR2 FNYEAQ (reference sequence). This CDR3 region has 14 residues. CDR3 bases: TGTGCCAGCAGCATCTACAGGGGAACCTACGAGCAGTACTTC. It specifies CASSIYRGTYEQYF.

The V and J genes are TRBV7-9 and TRBJ2-2; 12 bases are a match to TRBD2. Germline V gene sequence: CDR1 SEHNR, CDR2 FQNEAQ (reference sequence). V trimming: 1 base; J trimming: 8 bases; junction bases outside the gene matches: 5. CDR3 length: 16 amino acids. In DNA, the CDR3 is TGTGCCAGCAGCTTAGGACTAGCGGGAGCTGAAGGGGAGCTGTTTTTT. Translation: CASSLGLAGAEGELFF.

Only a few counts were recorded for this clone. This chain links TRBV7-8 with TRBJ2-5, with 9 positions matching TRBD1. The DNA matches TRBJ2-7 better at its end, which makes the J call doubtful. Germline V gene data show CDR1 as SGHVS and CDR2 as FQNEAQ. The CDR3 sequence is 20 residues long. CDR3 DNA sequence: TGTGCCAGCAGCTTAGGTACGGGACAGGGACAAGAGGAGGGCTCCTACGAGCAGTACTTC. Its translation: CASSLGTGQGQEEGSYEQYF.

V is TRBV4-3 and J is TRBJ2-5, with 12 bases matching TRBD2. The last part of the DNA fits TRBJ2-7 better; the J call may be wrong. The CDR3 extends over 16 amino acids. Germline CDR1 reads LGHNA; CDR2 reads YSLEER. This CDR3 is CASSLLRTSGVYEQYF. The CDR3 DNA sequence: TGCGCCAGCAGCCTACTCAGGACTAGCGGGGTCTACGAGCAGTACTTC.

This clone has more than one count but fewer than ten. CDR3 amino acids: CAWSVGSGPGNTIYF. CDR3 nucleotides: TGTGCCTGGAGTGTGGGGTCAGGGCCTGGAAACACCATATATTTT. The V and J genes are TRBV30 and TRBJ1-3; a weak D match, TRBD1 (5 bases). Per germline, CDR1 GTSNPN and CDR2 SVGIG (reference sequence). Trimming pared 0 bases from V and 2 bases from J, leaving 11 bases between. The CDR3 is 15 amino acids. Full variable domain (rest looked up from reference TRBV30 and TRBJ1-3): SQTIHQWPATLVQPVGSPLSLECTVEGTSNPNLYWYRQAAGRGLQLLFYSVGIGQISSEVPQNLSASRPQDRQFILSSKKLLLSDSGFYLCAWSVGSGPGNTIYFGEGSWLTVV.

This chain links TRBV7-2 with TRBJ2-7; TRBD2 matches 9 bases. Germline assignment: CDR1 SGHTA and CDR2 FQGNSA. The trim removed 1 base at V and 5 bases at J, leaving 9 bases unmatched. The CDR3 is 16 residues long. The CDR3 DNA is TGTGCCAGCAGCTTAGGTGGTACGGCGGGAGGGCACGAGCAGTACTTC. As protein: CASSLGGTAGGHEQYF.

V is TRBV19 and J is TRBJ2-1; 7 bases line up with TRBD1. V lost 4 bases and J lost 5; bases outside the gene matches: 11. Germline CDR1 LNHDA, CDR2 SQIVND (reference sequence). The length of the CDR3 is 16 residues. The CDR3 sequence is CASSSPRDSRNNEQFF. The DNA of the CDR3 is TGTGCCAGTAGTAGTCCCAGGGACAGCCGAAACAATGAGCAGTTCTTC. The full variable domain, in which reference TRBV19 and TRBJ2-1 provide the parts outside the CDR3, is DGGITQSPKYLFRKEGQNVTLSCEQNLNHDAMYWYRQDPGQGLRLIYYSQIVNDFQKGDIAEGYSVSREKKESFPLTVTSAQKNPTAFYLCASSSPRDSRNNEQFFGPGTRLTVL.